The 27 T cell receptor beta chains below come from one sample, sequenced in a study of blood T cell repertoires in COVID-19. Data came from immunoSEQ multiplex PCR; TCRdb stores just in-frame clones and leaves some out. The sample carries 100,000 to 120,000 clones, approximately 68% recorded once. The source material was peripheral blood. The receptors were gathered from a woman in her sixties with acute or convalescent COVID-19.

This clone has at least ten counts. The rearrangement joins TRBV20-1 to TRBJ2-7; D uncertain. The V end was cut by 6 bases, the J end by 2 bases, with 8 bases between. The CDR3 covers 11 residues. Germline V lookup: CDR1 DFQATT, CDR2 SNEGSKA (reference sequence). The CDR3 is CSAREAYEQYF. The CDR3 DNA reads as TGCAGTGCGCGTGAGGCCTACGAGCAGTACTTC.

This clone turned up a few times. CDR3 DNA sequence: TGTGCCAGCAGTGATCGGGGGACAGGGGAACAGCCCCAGCATTTT. As protein: CASSDRGTGEQPQHF. The chain employs TRBV25-1 and TRBJ1-5; 10 bases match TRBD1. V dropped 3 bases and J dropped 7; count of bases not matched to a gene: 6. The CDR3 is made up of 15 amino acids. Per germline, CDR1 MGHDK and CDR2 SYGVNS.

This clone turned up a few times. The chain combines TRBV3-1 (or the pseudogene TRBV3-2) with TRBJ2-7; 10 bases are shared with TRBD2. Germline CDR1 is LGHDT and CDR2 is YNNKEL (reference sequence). The CDR3 is made up of 16 amino acids. J lost 0 bases, V lost 3 bases, and 5 bases had no gene match. DNA of the CDR3: TGTGCCAGCAGCCACTTGACTAGCGGGCCCTCCTACGAGCAGTACTTC. Encoded protein: CASSHLTSGPSYEQYF.

V gene TRBV19 combines with J gene TRBJ2-7, with D possibly TRBD2 on 6 matching bases. Germline loops: CDR1 LNHDA, CDR2 SQIVND (reference sequence). Trimming cost V 4 bases and J 4 bases, with 11 bases left between them. The CDR3 loop spans 13 amino acids. The CDR3 bases are TGTGCCAGTAGTACTAGCGTAGGTTACGAGCAGTACTTC. Its translation is CASSTSVGYEQYF. The variable domain in full, completed from reference TRBV19 and TRBJ2-7, reads DGGITQSPKYLFRKEGQNVTLSCEQNLNHDAMYWYRQDPGQGLRLIYYSQIVNDFQKGDIAEGYSVSREKKESFPLTVTSAQKNPTAFYLCASSTSVGYEQYFGPGTRLTVT.

The chain employs TRBV20-1 and TRBJ2-5; D is undetermined. Germline CDR1 is DFQATT and CDR2 is SNEGSKA (reference sequence). The CDR3 contains 11 residues. Trimming stripped 6 bases from V and 5 bases from J, with 10 bases between. The CDR3 reads CSAPSVETQYF. Written as DNA, the CDR3 is TGCAGTGCCCCATCGGTCGAGACCCAGTACTTC.

The chain recombines TRBV5-6 with TRBJ1-1; TRBD1 agrees at 7 bases. The V and J ends lost 0 bases and 8 bases, in that order; junction bases with no gene match: 4. The length of the CDR3 is 13 residues. Germline CDR1 and CDR2: SGHDT and YYEEEE. CDR3 DNA: TGTGCCAGCAGCTTGGGCTGGGGACAGGAAGCTTTCTTT. Protein product: CASSLGWGQEAFF.

The chain employs TRBV9 and TRBJ1-2; 9 bases line up with TRBD1. After removal of 3 bases from V and 5 bases from J, the junction contained 2 bases not matched to a gene. CDR1 is SGDLS and CDR2 is YYNGEE in the germline V gene. There are 13 residues in the CDR3. CDR3 DNA: TGTGCCAGCAGCGGACAGGGGGTGTATGGCTACACCTTC. This translates into CASSGQGVYGYTF.

The chain recombines TRBV10-3 with TRBJ1-4; 7 bases are shared with TRBD1. Germline V gene sequence: CDR1 ENHRY, CDR2 SYGVKD. Trimming removed 4 bases from V and 7 bases from J; junction bases left unmatched: 12. The CDR3 consists of 16 residues. CDR3: CAISVPKQGGSEKLFF. The CDR3 DNA reads as TGTGCCATCAGTGTCCCTAAGCAGGGGGGCAGTGAAAAACTGTTTTTT.

The chain recombines TRBV12-3 or TRBV12-4 with TRBJ1-4, with 9 bases fitting TRBD1. This CDR3 has 12 amino acids. The ends lost 6 bases at V and 13 bases at J; junction bases unmatched: 6. CDR3 coding DNA: TGTGCCAGCAGCCACGGACAGGGGCCACTGTTTTTT. As protein: CASSHGQGPLFF.

CDR3 loop: CASSSTGLAGRRGPYNEQFF. The CDR3, as DNA: TGTGCCAGCAGTTCCACGGGACTAGCGGGGCGACGGGGTCCCTACAATGAGCAGTTCTTC. The chain uses TRBV28 and TRBJ2-1; 13 bases agree with TRBD2. After removal of 4 bases from V and 2 bases from J, the junction contained 14 bases not matched to a gene. Germline values: CDR1 MDHEN, CDR2 SYDVKM. The CDR3 sequence is 20 residues long.

The chain is built from TRBV7-9 and TRBJ2-3; 7 bases map to TRBD1. The germline gives CDR1 SEHNR, CDR2 FQNEAQ (reference sequence). Trimming took 3 bases from V and 13 from J; bases not matched to a gene: 10. The CDR3 sequence is 13 residues long. The CDR3 loop is CASSLQGQSRKYF. DNA of the CDR3: TGTGCCAGCAGCTTGCAGGGACAGTCTCGGAAGTATTTT.

This clone was recorded once. The rearrangement joins TRBV5-1 to TRBJ1-4; D remains ambiguous. Trimming shortened V by 4 bases and J by 4 bases, and 11 bases separated the two germline ends. Germline V CDR1 and CDR2: SGHRS, YFSETQ. CDR3 length: 14 residues. The CDR3 DNA reads TGCGCCAGCAGCCTCGATCGGAGTAATGAAAAACTGTTTTTT. This encodes CASSLDRSNEKLFF. Based on the CDR3 plus reference TRBV5-1 and TRBJ1-4, the full variable domain is KAGVTQTPRYLIKTRGQQVTLSCSPISGHRSVSWYQQTPGQGLQFLFEYFSETQRNKGNFPGRFSGRQFSNSRSEMNVSTLELGDSALYLCASSLDRSNEKLFFGSGTQLSVL.

This clone was detected only a few times. The chain combines TRBV9 with TRBJ1-1; a possible D gene is TRBD1 (5 bases). This CDR3 comprises 16 residues. Germline-derived CDR1 and CDR2 are SGDLS and YYNGEE. V shed 2 bases and J shed 6 bases, with 20 bases lying between them. CDR3 bases: TGTGCCAGCAGCGTGGGGGGTGGGGCCCTGTTGCCTGAAGCTTTCTTT. Encoded protein: CASSVGGGALLPEAFF.

The rearrangement links TRBV5-1 to TRBJ1-1; weak D call: TRBD1 (6 bases). Germline V lookup: CDR1 SGHRS, CDR2 YFSETQ. The CDR3 is made up of 13 amino acids. Deletions cut 7 bases from V and 1 base from J, with 11 bases between. The CDR3 protein is CASARQENTEAFF. The CDR3 coding sequence is TGCGCCAGCGCTAGACAGGAGAACACTGAAGCTTTCTTT.

The rearrangement links TRBV27 to TRBJ1-5; tentatively, D is TRBD1 (6 bases). Germline V lookup: CDR1 MNHEY, CDR2 SMNVEV (reference sequence). The CDR3 has 15 residues. The V end was cut by 6 bases, the J end by 4 bases, with 16 bases between. CDR3 DNA: TGTGCCAGCAGCCTCGGACAGTCCGCGAATCAGCCCCAGCATTTT. Residues: CASSLGQSANQPQHF.

This chain connects TRBV7-9 to TRBJ1-2; 7 nucleotides agree with TRBD1. After removal of 5 bases from V and 0 bases from J, the junction contained 9 bases not matched to a gene. Germline-derived CDR1 and CDR2 are SEHNR and FQNEAQ (reference sequence). The CDR3 length is 16 residues. This CDR3 reads CASSGLTGPANYGYTF. CDR3 bases: TGTGCCAGCAGCGGCTTGACAGGGCCAGCTAACTATGGCTACACCTTC.

CDR3: CASSDWTPQGAFF. CDR3 coding DNA: TGTGCCAGCAGTGATTGGACCCCTCAGGGAGCTTTCTTT. The rearrangement uses TRBV25-1 and TRBJ1-1, with D perhaps matching TRBD1 (5 bases). From germline, CDR1 is MGHDK and CDR2 SYGVNS. There are 13 residues in the CDR3. The V end lost 3 bases, the J end lost 10 bases, and 15 bases lay between the germline ends.

The genes are TRBV18 and TRBJ1-2; 8 nucleotides match TRBD1. The ends lost 3 bases at V and 5 bases at J; junction bases unmatched: 11. The CDR3 length is 16 residues. Germline V gives CDR1 KGHSH, CDR2 LQKENI. CDR3 loop: CASSPQPSDRAYGYTF. The CDR3 region has the DNA TGTGCCAGCTCACCCCAACCCTCGGACAGGGCTTATGGCTACACCTTC. The full variable domain, rest sourced from reference TRBV18 and TRBJ1-2, is NAGVMQNPRHLVRRRGQEARLRCSPMKGHSHVYWYRQLPEEGLKFMVYLQKENIIDESGMPKERFSAEFPKEGPSILRIQQVVRGDSAAYFCASSPQPSDRAYGYTFGSGTRLTVV.

The genes are TRBV11-2 and TRBJ1-2; possible D gene TRBD1, 5 bases. Germline CDR1 is SGHAT and CDR2 is FQNNGV. The ends were cut back, 0 bases at V and 0 bases at J, with 11 bases in the middle. The CDR3 is 16 residues long. CDR3 residues: CASSLDSRAANYGYTF. The CDR3 bases are TGTGCCAGCAGCTTAGATTCCAGGGCGGCTAACTATGGCTACACCTTC.

This CDR3 is CASSFDRDNAEAFF. For the CDR3, the DNA is TGTGCCAGCAGTTTCGACAGGGACAACGCTGAAGCTTTCTTT. The chain links TRBV27 to TRBJ1-1, with TRBD1 matching over 7 bases. The CDR3 runs 14 residues. Germline CDR1 and CDR2: MNHEY and SMNVEV (reference sequence). The junction had 7 bases not matched to a gene; V was cut back by 3 bases and J by 6 bases.

This clone turned up a few times. This chain links TRBV5-1 with TRBJ2-5, with a weak D call TRBD2 (7 bases). The CDR3 spans 16 residues. Between the trimmed V and J ends, which lost 0 bases and 3 bases, there was a span of 15 bases. Germline V gene lookup returns CDR1 SGHRS and CDR2 YFSETQ. The CDR3 DNA reads TGCGCCAGCAGCTTGGGAAGGGCGGGGGCCGAAGAGACCCAGTACTTC. Protein: CASSLGRAGAEETQYF. Complete variable domain (other parts from reference TRBV5-1 and TRBJ2-5): KAGVTQTPRYLIKTRGQQVTLSCSPISGHRSVSWYQQTPGQGLQFLFEYFSETQRNKGNFPGRFSGRQFSNSRSEMNVSTLELGDSALYLCASSLGRAGAEETQYFGPGTRLLVL.

CDR3 amino acids: CASSRDRVRAFF. The CDR3 bases are TGTGCCAGCAGCCGGGACAGGGTACGAGCTTTCTTT. This chain joins TRBV28 and TRBJ1-1; the match to TRBD1 covers 9 bases. V shed 6 bases and J 10 bases; nucleotides not matched to a gene: 6. This CDR3 comprises 12 residues. CDR1 MDHEN and CDR2 SYDVKM come from the germline V gene.

This sequence joins TRBV25-1 and TRBJ1-1; 11 bases match TRBD1. V shed 7 bases and J 5 bases; nucleotides not matched to a gene: 15. The CDR3 is 17 amino acids. CDR1 is MGHDK, CDR2 SYGVNS, per germline. Written as DNA, the CDR3 is TGTGCCAGCACCCCAAGCGGACAGGGGGCTCGAGGGACTGAAGCTTTCTTT. It encodes CASTPSGQGARGTEAFF.

The chain is built from TRBV20-1 and TRBJ1-5, with 8 bases matching TRBD1. The CDR3 totals 15 residues. V trimming: 3 bases; J trimming: 1 base; junction bases outside the gene matches: 5. Germline CDR1 and CDR2: DFQATT and SNEGSKA (reference sequence). The CDR3 here is CSASLQGASNQPQHF. The CDR3 DNA sequence: TGCAGTGCTAGTCTGCAGGGGGCGAGCAATCAGCCCCAGCATTTT.

This clone has just a few counts. This CDR3 reads CASSPGVGAYNEQFF. Written as DNA, the CDR3 is TGTGCCAGCAGCCCCGGGGTGGGCGCCTACAATGAGCAGTTCTTC. The chain uses TRBV7-3 and TRBJ2-1, with D possibly TRBD2 on 5 matching bases. Between the trimmed V and J ends, which lost 5 bases and 2 bases, there was a span of 13 bases. The CDR3 is 15 residues long. Germline CDR1 SGHTA, CDR2 FQGTGA.

The V gene is TRBV10-3, the J gene TRBJ2-3; 9 positions agree with TRBD2. The ends lost 9 bases at V and 4 bases at J; junction bases unmatched: 2. In germline, CDR1 is ENHRY, CDR2 SYGVKD. The CDR3 is 12 amino acids. The CDR3 spells CAIRGGADTQYF. The CDR3 bases are TGTGCCATACGCGGGGGGGCAGATACGCAGTATTTT.

CDR3 loop: CASSGTGYYYEQYF. In nucleotides, the CDR3 is TGTGCCAGCTCCGGGACAGGGTACTACTACGAGCAGTACTTC. The chain has TRBV6-5 and TRBJ2-7, with 9 bases matching TRBD1. V was clipped by 8 bases and J by 3 bases; unmatched bases: 8. Per the germline V gene, CDR1 is MNHEY and CDR2 is SVGAGI. This CDR3 has 14 amino acids.